The clone carrying this T cell receptor beta chain has just a few counts. The sample is drawn from a study of T cells in Graves' hyperthyroidism and ophthalmopathy. This CDR3 has 15 residues. V was trimmed by 1 base and J by 7 bases, leaving 14 bases between them. The germline gives CDR1 SEHNR, CDR2 FQNEAQ (reference sequence). Amplified TCR beta CDR3 regions derived from RNA transcripts. The HTBI primer set was used in a first-round RT-PCR of the TCR CDR3. TCRdb used MiXCR to reprocess the multiplex PCR reads, holding one entry per CDR3 protein. The profile covers approximately 620,000 distinct CDR3 sequences, with around 15% appearing a single time and around 3.3% taken by the ten largest.

This chain joins TRBV7-9 and TRBJ2-1; tentatively, D is TRBD2 (5 bases). The TCR was taken from a woman aged 40 to 49 with Graves' ophthalmopathy. The sequenced sample consisted of blood. CDR3 coding DNA: TGTGCCAGCAGCTTAGGGCTAGCTGTAGGGAATGAGCAGTTCTTC. It translates to CASSLGLAVGNEQFF.